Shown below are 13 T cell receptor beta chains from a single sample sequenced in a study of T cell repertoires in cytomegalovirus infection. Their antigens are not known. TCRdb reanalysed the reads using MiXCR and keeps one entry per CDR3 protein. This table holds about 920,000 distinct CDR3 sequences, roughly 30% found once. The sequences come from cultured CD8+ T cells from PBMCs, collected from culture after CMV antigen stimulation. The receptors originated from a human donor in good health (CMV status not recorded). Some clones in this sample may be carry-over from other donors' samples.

CDR3 nucleotide sequence: TGTGCCAGTACCTCTAGCATCGGATCTAACTATGGCTACACCTTC. Residues: CASTSSIGSNYGYTF. The rearrangement links TRBV19 to TRBJ1-2, with no clear D. Trimming removed 7 bases from V and 0 bases from J, with 15 bases in between. CDR3 length: 15 residues. Germline-derived CDR1 and CDR2 are LNHDA and SQIVND (reference sequence).

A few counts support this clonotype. The CDR3 sequence is CASSFLGGGPIDTQYF. Here the CDR3 DNA reads TGTGCCAGCAGCTTCCTTGGAGGGGGGCCGATAGATACGCAGTATTTT. The rearrangement uses TRBV7-2 and TRBJ2-3; TRBD1 or TRBD2 may be the D gene (6 bases each). With 3 bases removed from V and 5 bases from J, the gap between germline ends came to 18 bases. The CDR3 has 16 residues. Germline V gene lookup returns CDR1 SGHTA and CDR2 FQGNSA. The entire variable domain, with the rest obtained from reference TRBV7-2 and TRBJ2-3, is as follows: GAGVSQSPSNKVTEKGKDVELRCDPISGHTALYWYRQSLGQGLEFLIYFQGNSAPDKSGLPSDRFSAERTGGSVSTLTIQRTQQEDSAVYLCASSFLGGGPIDTQYFGPGTRLTVL.

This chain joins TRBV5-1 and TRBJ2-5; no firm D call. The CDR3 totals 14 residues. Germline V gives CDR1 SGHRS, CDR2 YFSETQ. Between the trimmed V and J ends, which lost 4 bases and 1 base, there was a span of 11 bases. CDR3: CASSIDGRQETQYF. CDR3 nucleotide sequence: TGCGCCAGCAGCATTGACGGTCGCCAAGAGACCCAGTACTTC.

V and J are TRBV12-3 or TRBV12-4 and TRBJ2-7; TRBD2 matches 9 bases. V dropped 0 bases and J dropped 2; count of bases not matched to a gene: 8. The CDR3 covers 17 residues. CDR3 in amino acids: CASSLAPLTSGTYEQYF. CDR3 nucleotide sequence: TGTGCCAGCAGTTTAGCCCCTCTGACTAGCGGAACCTACGAGCAGTACTTC.

The CDR3 region is CASRSSTRGLEEKLFF. The CDR3 nucleotides read TGTGCCAGCAGGTCCTCAACCAGGGGGCTGGAGGAAAAACTGTTTTTT. This chain connects TRBV28 to TRBJ1-4; 8 bases align to TRBD1. The CDR3 loop spans 16 amino acids. Germline loops: CDR1 MDHEN, CDR2 SYDVKM. V dropped 6 bases and J dropped 8; count of bases not matched to a gene: 14.

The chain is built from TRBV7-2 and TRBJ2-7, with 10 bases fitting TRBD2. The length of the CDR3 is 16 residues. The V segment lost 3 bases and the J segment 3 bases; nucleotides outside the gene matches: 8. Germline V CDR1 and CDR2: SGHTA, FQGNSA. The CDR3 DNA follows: TGTGCCAGCAGCTTCGTTCCTAGCGGGGGCAACTACGAGCAGTACTTC. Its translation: CASSFVPSGGNYEQYF.

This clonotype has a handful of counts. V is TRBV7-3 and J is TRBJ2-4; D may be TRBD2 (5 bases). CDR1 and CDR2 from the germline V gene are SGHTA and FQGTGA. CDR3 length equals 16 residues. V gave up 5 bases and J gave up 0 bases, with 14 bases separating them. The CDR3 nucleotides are TGTGCCAGCAGCCAACCTGATCGGGGAGCCAAAAACATTCAGTACTTC. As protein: CASSQPDRGAKNIQYF.

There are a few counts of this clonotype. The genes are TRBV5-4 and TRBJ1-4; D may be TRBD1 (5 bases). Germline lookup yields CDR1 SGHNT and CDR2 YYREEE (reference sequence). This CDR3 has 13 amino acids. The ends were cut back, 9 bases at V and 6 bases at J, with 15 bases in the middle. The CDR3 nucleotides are TGTGCCACCCGGGGGGAGGATTATGAAAAACTGTTTTTT. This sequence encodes CATRGEDYEKLFF.

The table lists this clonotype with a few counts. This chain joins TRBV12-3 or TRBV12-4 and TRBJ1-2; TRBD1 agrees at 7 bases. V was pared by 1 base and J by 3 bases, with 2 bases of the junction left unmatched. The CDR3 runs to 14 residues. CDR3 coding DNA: TGTGCCAGCAGTTTAGGGACAGGCCACTATGGCTACACCTTC. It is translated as CASSLGTGHYGYTF.

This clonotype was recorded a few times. For the CDR3, the DNA is TGCAGTGCTAGTGCAACAGGCCTGGGGTCCTACAATGAGCAGTTCTTC. Translated, it gives CSASATGLGSYNEQFF. V usage is TRBV20-1 and J usage is TRBJ2-1, with D possibly being TRBD1 (5 bases). The V end lost 3 bases, the J end lost 1 base, and 16 bases lay between the germline ends. This CDR3 is built from 16 residues. Germline V lookup: CDR1 DFQATT, CDR2 SNEGSKA (reference sequence).

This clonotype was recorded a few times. CDR3 in DNA: TGTGCCACCAGTGATCCGGGCCTAGGTTACAATGAGCAGTTCTTC. Amino acid sequence: CATSDPGLGYNEQFF. The chain joins TRBV24-1 to TRBJ2-1; D is undetermined. Germline CDR1 is KGHDR and CDR2 is SFDVKD. The length of the CDR3 is 15 residues. Trimming removed 3 bases from V and 4 bases from J, with 12 bases in between.

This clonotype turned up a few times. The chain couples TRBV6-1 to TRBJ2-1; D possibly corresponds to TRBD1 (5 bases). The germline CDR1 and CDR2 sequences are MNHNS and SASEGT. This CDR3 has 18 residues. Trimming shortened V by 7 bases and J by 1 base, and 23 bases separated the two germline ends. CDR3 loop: CASIARPRGHPSYNEQFF. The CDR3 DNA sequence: TGTGCCAGCATTGCCCGCCCTCGAGGACACCCTTCCTACAATGAGCAGTTCTTC.

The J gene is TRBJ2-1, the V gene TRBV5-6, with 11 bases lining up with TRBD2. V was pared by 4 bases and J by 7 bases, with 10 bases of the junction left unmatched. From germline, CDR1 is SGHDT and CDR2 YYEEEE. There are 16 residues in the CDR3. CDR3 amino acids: CASSAPGLAASNEQFF. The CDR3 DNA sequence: TGTGCCAGCAGCGCTCCGGGACTAGCGGCAAGTAATGAGCAGTTCTTC.